The clone carrying this TCR beta chain was counted between two and nine times. The germline gives CDR1 MNHEY, CDR2 SVGEGT. V dropped 3 bases and J dropped 0 bases, with 17 bases sitting between them. The CDR3 extends over 17 amino acids. Time point here: newly diagnosed GD, antithyroid drugs for less than 3 months. The authors made the TCR library using RNA they extracted from PBMCs. This entry belongs to a study of regulatory T cells in long-lasting Graves disease. Library construction for TCR beta used iRepertoire HTBI primers and Arm-PCR of CDR3 regions. TCRdb reprocessed the multiplex PCR reads via MiXCR and lists one record per CDR3 protein. Among 580,000 or so distinct CDR3 sequences listed, around 16% were seen once. This sample was shared with a second study, whose subject was T cells in Graves' hyperthyroidism and ophthalmopathy.

The material sequenced was peripheral blood mononuclear cells (PBMCs), taken at new diagnosis, from a patient treated with antithyroid drugs. The TCR comes from a man aged 18 to 29 with Graves disease. The V gene is TRBV6-2 or TRBV6-3, the J gene TRBJ2-5; TRBD1 is a possible D gene (6 bases). The CDR3 nucleotides are TGTGCCAGCAGTTATGAGGTGGACAGATGGTACCAAGAGACCCAGTACTTC. It translates to CASSYEVDRWYQETQYF.